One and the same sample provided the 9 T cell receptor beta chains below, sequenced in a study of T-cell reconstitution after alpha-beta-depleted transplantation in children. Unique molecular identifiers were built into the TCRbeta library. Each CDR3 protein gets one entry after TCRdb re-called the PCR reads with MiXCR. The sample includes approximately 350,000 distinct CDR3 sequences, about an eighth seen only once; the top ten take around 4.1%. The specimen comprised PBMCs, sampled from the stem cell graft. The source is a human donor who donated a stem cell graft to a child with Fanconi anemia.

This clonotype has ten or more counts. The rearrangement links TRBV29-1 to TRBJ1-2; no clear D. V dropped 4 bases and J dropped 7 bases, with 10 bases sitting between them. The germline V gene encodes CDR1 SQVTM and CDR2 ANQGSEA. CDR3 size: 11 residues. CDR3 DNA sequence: TGCAGCGTTGGGGGAAGTGGTGGCTACACCTTC. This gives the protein CSVGGSGGYTF. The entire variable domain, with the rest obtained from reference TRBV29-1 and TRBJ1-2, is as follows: SAVISQKPSRDICQRGTSLTIQCQVDSQVTMMFWYRQQPGQSLTLIATANQGSEATYESGFVIDKFPISRPNLTFSTLTVSNMSPEDSSIYLCSVGGSGGYTFGSGTRLTVV.

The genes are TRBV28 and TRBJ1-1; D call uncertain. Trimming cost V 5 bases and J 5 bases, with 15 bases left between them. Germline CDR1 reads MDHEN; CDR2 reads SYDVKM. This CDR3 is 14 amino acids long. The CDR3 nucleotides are TGTGCCAGCAGTGCCCATGGGAGGCGTACTGAAGCTTTCTTT. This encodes CASSAHGRRTEAFF. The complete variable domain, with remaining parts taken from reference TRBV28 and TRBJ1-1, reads DVKVTQSSRYLVKRTGEKVFLECVQDMDHENMFWYRQDPGLGLRLIYFSYDVKMKEKGDIPEGYSVSREKKERFSLILESASTNQTSMYLCASSAHGRRTEAFFGQGTRLTVV.

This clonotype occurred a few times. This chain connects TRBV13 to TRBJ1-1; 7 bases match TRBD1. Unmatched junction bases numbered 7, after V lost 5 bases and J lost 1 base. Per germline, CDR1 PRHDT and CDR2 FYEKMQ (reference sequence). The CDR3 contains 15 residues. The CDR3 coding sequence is TGTGCCAGCAGCCCCGCTAGACAGGGGAACACTGAAGCTTTCTTT. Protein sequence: CASSPARQGNTEAFF.

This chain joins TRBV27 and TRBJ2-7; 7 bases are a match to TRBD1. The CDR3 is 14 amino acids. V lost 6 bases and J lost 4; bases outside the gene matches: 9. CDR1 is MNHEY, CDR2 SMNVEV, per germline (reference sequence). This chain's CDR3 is CASRNWDSAYEQYF. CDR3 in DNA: TGTGCCAGCAGAAATTGGGACAGTGCGTACGAGCAGTACTTC.

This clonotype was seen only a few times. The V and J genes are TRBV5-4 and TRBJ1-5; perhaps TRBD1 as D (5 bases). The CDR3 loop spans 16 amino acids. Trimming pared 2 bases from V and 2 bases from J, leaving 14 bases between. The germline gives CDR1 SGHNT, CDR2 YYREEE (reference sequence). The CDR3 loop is CASSLDGDARNQPQHF. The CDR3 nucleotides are TGTGCCAGCAGCTTAGATGGGGACGCCCGCAATCAGCCCCAGCATTTT.

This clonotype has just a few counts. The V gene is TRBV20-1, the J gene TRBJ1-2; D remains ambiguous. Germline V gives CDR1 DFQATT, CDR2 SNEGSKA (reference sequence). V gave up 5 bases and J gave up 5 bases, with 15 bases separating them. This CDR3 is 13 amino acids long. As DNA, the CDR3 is TGCAGTGCTCGTCTTACCTCACTATATGGCTACACCTTC. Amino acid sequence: CSARLTSLYGYTF.

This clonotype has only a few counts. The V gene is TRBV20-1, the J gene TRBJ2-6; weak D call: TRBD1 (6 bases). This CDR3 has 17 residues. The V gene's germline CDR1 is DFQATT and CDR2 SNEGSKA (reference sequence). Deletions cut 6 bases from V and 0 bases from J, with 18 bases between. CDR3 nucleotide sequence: TGCAGTGCACCCACAGGGCTAGGTTTCTCTGGGGCCAACGTCCTGACTTTC. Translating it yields CSAPTGLGFSGANVLTF.

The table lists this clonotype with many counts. The DNA of the CDR3 is TGCGCCAGCAGCCATTCGGACAGGGTGAACACTGAAGCTTTCTTT. This gives the protein CASSHSDRVNTEAFF. The gene calls are TRBV4-3 and TRBJ1-1, with TRBD1 matching over 8 bases. The ends lost 3 bases at V and 0 bases at J; junction bases unmatched: 3. CDR3 length: 15 residues. Germline V CDR1 and CDR2: LGHNA, YSLEER.

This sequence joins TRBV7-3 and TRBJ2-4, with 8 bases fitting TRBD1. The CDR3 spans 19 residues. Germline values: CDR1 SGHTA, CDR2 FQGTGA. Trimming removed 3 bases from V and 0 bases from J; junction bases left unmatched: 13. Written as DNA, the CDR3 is TGTGCCAGCAGCTTGAGACAGGGGTCCCTTAGGGTAGCCAAAAACATTCAGTACTTC. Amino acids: CASSLRQGSLRVAKNIQYF.